This T cell receptor beta chain was documented in a study of cytomegalovirus exposure and HLA in healthy donors (dated by TCRdb to between 2016 and 2019). Describing the broader study: A later analysis indicated that the 100 to 150 validation repertoires were generated on the platform also employed for the approximately 690 repertoires of the first cohort. The study aimed to test whether signatures of past pathogen exposure could be identified by cataloging public T cell receptors. Besides the first cohort of more than 650 subjects, a separate validation cohort made up of 95 to 150 different subjects was used. The study combined high-throughput TCR immunosequencing, statistical association of individual TCRs with disease status, and machine learning to predict cytomegalovirus infection status.

About this clone: There is no known antigen for this receptor. Qualities for individual bases were not recorded, and no much larger clone is one base off.

Broad study findings and their caveats: The classifier was reported to diagnose cytomegalovirus status with high specificity and sensitivity in both the original cohort and the validation cohort. The authors suggested that the approach could potentially be extended to other disease states and immunological phenotypes. A few of the identified cytomegalovirus-associated TCR beta chains were confirmed in vitro to be specific for cytomegalovirus antigens. Subsequent analysis determined that TCRs grouped into clusters in the first cohort also showed a tendency toward co-occurrence across the roughly 110 validation repertoires, and about 94% of cluster scores exceeded 0. Across donors, most TCR sequences were observed very rarely, whereas some public TCRs were present in many individuals. A later analysis had no HLA typing for the validation cohort, so co-occurrence there was scored across all 110 or so repertoires. A total of fewer than 200 TCR beta chains were listed by the study as associated with cytomegalovirus.

The donors belonged to the validation cohort of 90 to 150 subjects, which was separate from the approximately 610-subject first cohort. Libraries were made using the immunoSEQ multiplex PCR assay. Regarding the original processing steps: A statistical classification framework was developed to diagnose cytomegalovirus status using the catalog of TCR beta chain sequences. TCRdb holds this immuneACCESS table with in-frame rearrangements only. Some clones are missing; in checked studies, unresolved V genes explain under half, and the rest has no known cause. That table furnishes V, J and clone size, whereas the DNA furnished D and trimming. Across this sample there are 110,000 or so clones, with about nine tenths seen only once. Clones ranked in the top ten supply 2% to 2.5% of the sample. The CDR3 starts with the cysteine, ends with the phenylalanine, and has 12 residues. The retained sequence is limited to the CDR3, 36 bases, with the frame set at the first base. The trim is 4 bases for V and 4 bases for J, with a gap of 8 bases between the germline ends. Via the germline V gene, CDR1 is SQVTM and CDR2 ANQGSEA.

The clonotype comes from a woman aged 18-29 years in good health and CMV-seronegative. The V gene is TRBV29-1 and the J gene is TRBJ1-3, with no D gene named confidently. Material for sequencing was PBMCs. The bases read TGCAGCGTTGTGCCGGGGGGAAACACCATATATTTT. Translation gives CSVVPGGNTIYF.